This T cell receptor (beta chain) is from a study of shared clonotypes between healthy human individuals. The V and J ends lost 2 bases and 3 bases respectively, with 14 bases between them. The CDR3 extends over 15 amino acids. Germline V CDR1 and CDR2: WSHSY, SAAADI. Naive CD8 cells comprised CD45RO-negative, CCR7-positively selected cells, excluding terminally differentiated effector memory CD45RA+ cells. Produced via immunoSEQ multiplex PCR; TCRdb's table is partial and in-frame only. The table shows millions of clones, with about 94% occurring only once. The V call is TRBV10-2, the J call TRBJ2-7; D possibly corresponds to TRBD1 (6 bases). The sample was naive CD8+ T cells sorted from blood. This sequence originates from a young man in good health. In nucleotides, the CDR3 is TGCGCCAGCAGTGAGCCCCAACAGGGTCTCTACGAGCAGTACTTC. Encoded protein: CASSEPQQGLYEQYF.